This TCR beta chain was profiled in a study of T cell clones after liver transplantation. Libraries were prepared by immunoSEQ multiplex PCR; TCRdb keeps only in-frame clonotypes and omits some of them. The data show more than 70,000 clones, approximately 87% seen once. Germline V gene sequence: CDR1 SGHKS, CDR2 YYEKEE (reference sequence). CDR3 length: 15 residues. V was cut by 1 base and J by 2 bases, with 13 bases left in between. This material consisted of CD4+ T cells from blood, taken at the 22-month timepoint. The rearrangement uses TRBV5-5 and TRBJ2-7; unclear D gene. The clonotype comes from a human patient who received a liver transplant. Some T cells may be transferred from the graft donor. CDR3 DNA: TGTGCCAGCAGCTTGCTGACCCCAGGAGCCTACGAGCAGTACTTC. This encodes CASSLLTPGAYEQYF.